This T cell receptor (beta chain) was sequenced for a study of T cell responses to AZD1222 COVID-19 vaccine. Overall study context: Second-dose intervals near 4 or 12 weeks were combined.

The study, taken as a whole, reports: Possibly, clonal diversity was underestimated; donors were largely white British and included more females. The CD4 TCRs associated with vaccination extended across spike and predominated at 160-218 and 743-854. Compared with day 0, the breadth and depth of the Spike-specific TCR repertoire rose significantly after two doses of AZD1222.

Worth noting for this clone: No antigen is known for it.

Using immunoSEQ multiplex PCR, the repertoire was profiled, and TCRdb retains in-frame clones only, with some absent. The sample has about 120,000 clones, 88% seen once; the top ten hold 8% to 10%. The TCR comes from an adult in good health. The sequenced sample was peripheral blood, obtained on day 0 of AZD1222 vaccination.

CDR3 sequence: CATQGQDSPLHF. For the CDR3, the DNA is TGTGCCACCCAGGGGCAGGATTCACCCCTCCACTTT. This chain joins TRBV10-3 and TRBJ1-6; D is perhaps TRBD1 (6 bases). This CDR3 has 12 amino acids. Trimming took 10 bases from V and 8 from J, leaving 12 bases between them. CDR1 and CDR2 (germline): ENHRY, SYGVKD.